This entry describes one T cell receptor beta chain. What it recognizes is unknown. These data are taken from a study of cytomegalovirus exposure and HLA in healthy donors. Whole-study findings and limits: By a later analysis, the bulk of CMV-associated TCR beta chains appeared HLA-restricted.

The V end was cut by 4 bases, the J end by 0 bases, with 10 bases between. The CDR3 contains 14 residues. Per germline, CDR1 SGHRS and CDR2 YFSETQ. 60 Vbeta and 13 Jbeta primers were used in PCR. Assay used: immunoSEQ multiplex PCR; TCRdb lists only in-frame clones, some missing. The sample shows around 190,000 clones, about 9.4% of them seen only once. Specimen: PBMCs. This sequence was found in a woman in her 30s in good health and CMV-seropositive. This chain joins TRBV5-1 and TRBJ2-5; a weak D match, TRBD1 (6 bases). CDR3: CASSHGQNQETQYF. The CDR3 DNA reads as TGCGCCAGCAGCCATGGACAGAACCAAGAGACCCAGTACTTC.